This T cell receptor beta chain was captured by sequencing in a study of cytomegalovirus exposure and HLA in healthy donors. This clone was detected only once. Its antigen is not identified. Study conclusions and caveats: Most TCR sequences proved rare, with some public TCRs found in many donors. Common viral pathogens (according to a later analysis) appeared linked to several of the most significant clusters. In a later analysis, DRB1 alleles had the most associated TCRs; HLA-C alleles the fewest.

The CDR3 spans 17 residues. V lost 0 bases, J lost 4 bases, and 6 bases stayed unmatched. In germline, CDR1 is KGHSH, CDR2 LQKENI. PCR involved 60 Vbeta and 13 Jbeta primers. Profiling relied on immunoSEQ multiplex PCR, and the TCRdb table lists in-frame clones only, not all of them. The sample holds fewer than 150,000 clones, 60% to 75% seen once. The chain is built from TRBV18 and TRBJ2-2; 9 bases line up with TRBD1. This receptor was identified in a human donor in good health. The sequenced material came from PBMCs. CDR3: CASSPPRQGDATGELFF. In nucleotides, the CDR3 is TGTGCCAGCTCACCACCGAGACAGGGGGACGCCACCGGGGAGCTGTTTTTT.